The T cell receptor beta chain described here comes from a study of blood T cells in healthy people across ages. Sample-barcoded 5' priming and a J-beta primer mix drove a second PCR of 7 to 11 cycles. TCRdb called the 5' RACE reads again in MiXCR, with one record for every CDR3 protein. The repertoire holds 850,000 or so distinct CDR3 sequences, 29% seen once, with around a sixth in the top ten. PBMCs, at least 7 million per sample, were isolated. The receptor comes from a woman aged 80 or over in good health. The sample taken for sequencing was blood.

CDR3 DNA sequence: TGCGCCAGCAGCCCCTCGACAGGGGAATCCTACGAGCAGTACTTC. As protein: CASSPSTGESYEQYF. The chain carries TRBV5-1 and TRBJ2-7; 8 bases map to TRBD1. CDR1 and CDR2 from the germline V gene are SGHRS and YFSETQ. J lost 1 base, V lost 4 bases, and 7 bases had no gene match. The CDR3 covers 15 residues.